The T cell receptor beta chain under discussion was sequenced for a study of shared clonotypes between healthy human individuals (dated by TCRdb to 2018 to 2021). Study-wide context: Three men and two women, aged 18 to 49 years, made up the cohort. To estimate repertoire size and how much clonotype sharing occurs between individuals, the study deeply sequenced the blood TCR repertoires of 5 or 6 healthy adults. To increase sequencing depth and limit assay-specific biases, different laboratories used diverse techniques to prepare libraries and sequence TCR repertoires. For each donor, CD4 naive and CD4 memory were each run on three plates, CD8 naive on two plates, and CD8 memory on one plate. Between about 0.85 and 9.5 billion PBMCs per donor were obtained by leukapheresis.

Remarks on this clone: Its antigen target is currently unknown. There are no base qualities to consult, and no much larger clone falls within one base.

CD8 naive samples were CD45RO-negative cells positively selected for CCR7, giving a CD45RA+CCR7+ population that excluded TemRA cells. The donors were healthy, HIV-negative adults who had no recently reported acute infections or vaccinations. Every donor was a Caucasian adult living in Nashville, Tennessee, USA. Blood was obtained by leukapheresis, after which PBMCs were separated by Ficoll-Histopaque density gradient centrifugation and cryopreserved in liquid nitrogen vapor phase. Analytical flow cytometry was used to check the purity and quantity of every magnetically sorted T cell population. Genomic DNA was isolated from each sorted fraction and quantified by UV absorbance on a Nanodrop 2000c. Using the deep immunoSEQ assay, multiplex PCR amplified TCR CDR3 regions from genomic DNA. Extracted genomic DNA from each cell subset was distributed evenly across all wells of several immunoSEQ 96-well plates, and each plate was treated as a replicate. For sorted subsets, around 200 ng genomic DNA, equal to about 30,000 T cell genomes, was loaded into each replicate PCR. The purified libraries were quantified using a Qubit 3.0 fluorometer, sized with a Bioanalyzer 2100, and then quantified again using the KAPA Library Quantification kit. A separate single-read 150-cycle Illumina NextSeq 550 flow cell was used to sequence each immunoSEQ 96-well plate. In the original analysis: Because the immunoSEQ output included only junctional sequences and no quality scores, the filtering could not be the same as the filtering used for full-length reads. Sequences were annotated with PyIR, a Python wrapper for IgBLAST v1.9, and V/J genes and CDR3 were assigned using IMGT germline references. Any read was removed if the V/J assignment was weak (E-value above 1e-6), the CDR3 was missing, or the read contained stop codons, out-of-frame junctions, or ambiguous translated residues. V3J clonotypes were defined as sequences sharing an identical inferred V gene, J gene, and CDR3 amino acid sequence. The percentage overlap between two repertoires was calculated by dividing the number of shared unique clonotypes by the size of the smaller repertoire. Repertoire richness was assessed with RTK rarefaction, the Chao1 estimator, and Recon v2.1 estimates of unobserved clonotypes. Generation probabilities for all TCRbeta clonotypes obtained by the gDNA method from four donors were computed using OLGA. TCRdb stores this immuneACCESS table with in-frame sequences only. Part of the clones is absent; in the studies checked, under half of the shortfall reflects unresolved V genes, and no reason is known for the rest. Clonal size and the V and J genes are those of that table, whereas D and trimming came from the DNA. Counted in this sample were 550,000 to 750,000 clones; 92% of them appeared once. Of the sample, 20% to 25% is held by the ten largest clones.

Paper-wide results and their limitations: Estimated clonotype richness was generally larger for naive than for memory subsets. Compared with non-shared clonotypes, clonotypes shared by all four sorted-subset donors had higher generation probabilities. Pairwise subsampling led to the expectation that sequencing depth would affect the degree of clonotype sharing among donors. When a handful of donors were compared, the shared fraction of clonotypes was about 5.4% for naive CD4, around 4% for naive CD8, about 2.4% for memory CD4, and 0.35% to 0.5% for memory CD8. Only blood was sampled, and tissue TCR repertoires likely differ from those in blood. Incomplete sequencing was indicated by rarefaction of sorted-subset datasets, despite the large sequencing depth. Because the study included a small number of donors, the genetic and exposure-history diversity represented was limited.

Sequences were obtained from naive CD8+ T cells sorted from blood. This specimen's cell subset or site label, interpreted: CD45RA+CCR7+. The sequence came from a man aged 25-45 years in good health.

The sequenced DNA is TGTGCCAGCAGCAAAGGGACAGGTGGCATTGTCCGCAATCAGCCCCAGCATTTT. It specifies CASSKGTGGIVRNQPQHF. Here the chain combines TRBV7-9 and TRBJ1-5, with 8 bases aligning to TRBD1. As encoded in the germline V gene (reference sequence), CDR1 is SEHNR while CDR2 is FQNEAQ. The CDR3 has 18 amino acids, counting the end cysteine and phenylalanine. Just the 54-base CDR3 DNA is kept, in frame starting at base 1. Germline trimming: 5 bases from V, 2 bases from J; junction bases outside gene matches: 14.